The 23 T cell receptor beta chains below were found in one sample sequenced in a study of CD8+ T cells in alopecia areata. RNA extraction and reverse transcription yielded cDNA as sequencing template. The repertoire was sequenced with immunoSEQ multiplex PCR; TCRdb's copy has only in-frame clones and lacks some. The data show some 150,000 clones, approximately 70% seen once. Here the sequenced sample was CD8+ T cells sorted from blood, taken at week 0. The receptors were gathered from a human donor with alopecia areata.

In its sample, this clone was seen a few times. The rearrangement links TRBV29-1 to TRBJ1-2; D gene ambiguous. Germline assignment: CDR1 SQVTM and CDR2 ANQGSEA. V gave up 3 bases and J gave up 4 bases, with 15 bases separating them. The CDR3 consists of 14 residues. The CDR3 reads CSVDGEGFGYGYTF. CDR3 bases: TGCAGCGTTGATGGCGAGGGCTTTGGCTATGGCTACACCTTC.

V is TRBV5-6 and J is TRBJ1-1; D may be TRBD1 (5 bases). CDR3 size: 13 residues. V dropped 2 bases and J dropped 3 bases, with 8 bases sitting between them. Germline V gene lookup returns CDR1 SGHDT and CDR2 YYEEEE. DNA of the CDR3: TGTGCCAGCAGCTTCGGGGGGGACACTGAAGCTTTCTTT. Its translation: CASSFGGDTEAFF.

This chain links TRBV4-1 with TRBJ2-7; D remains unclear. V was cut by 4 bases and J by 1 base, with 23 bases left in between. From germline, CDR1 is MGHRA and CDR2 YSYEKL. This CDR3 region has 18 residues. DNA for the CDR3: TGCGCCAGCAGCCTGCTTTATCTCGACTCCCGGTTTTCCTACGAGCAGTACTTC. Residues: CASSLLYLDSRFSYEQYF.

The rearrangement joins TRBV27 to TRBJ2-7; the D call may be TRBD1 or TRBD2 (5 bases each). This CDR3 is built from 11 residues. The V gene's germline CDR1 is MNHEY and CDR2 SMNVEV (reference sequence). V shed 8 bases and J shed 6 bases, with 11 bases lying between them. The CDR3 sequence: CASRTRGEQYF. The CDR3 coding sequence is TGTGCCAGCCGAACGAGGGGCGAGCAGTACTTC.

The chain links TRBV27 to TRBJ1-1; 9 bases match TRBD1. The CDR3 runs 14 residues. J was trimmed by 4 bases and V by 4 bases; bases with no gene match: 4. Germline-derived CDR1 and CDR2 are MNHEY and SMNVEV (reference sequence). This chain's CDR3 is CASSWGQGATEAFF. The CDR3 coding sequence is TGTGCCAGCAGTTGGGGACAGGGTGCCACTGAAGCTTTCTTT.

The CDR3 protein is CASSQRASGGFPLGDEQFF. The CDR3 DNA is TGTGCCAGCAGCCAGAGGGCCAGCGGGGGGTTCCCTCTCGGGGATGAGCAGTTCTTC. The V call is TRBV28, the J call TRBJ2-1, with 9 bases fitting TRBD2. Per the germline V gene, CDR1 is MDHEN and CDR2 is SYDVKM. The V and J ends lost 6 bases and 8 bases, in that order; junction bases with no gene match: 23. The CDR3 extends over 19 amino acids. The variable domain in full, completed from reference TRBV28 and TRBJ2-1, reads DVKVTQSSRYLVKRTGEKVFLECVQDMDHENMFWYRQDPGLGLRLIYFSYDVKMKEKGDIPEGYSVSREKKERFSLILESASTNQTSMYLCASSQRASGGFPLGDEQFFGPGTRLTVL.

This clone was picked up one time. The J gene is TRBJ2-1, the V gene TRBV6-1; 7 positions match TRBD1. Germline CDR1 is MNHNS and CDR2 is SASEGT. The CDR3 sequence is 15 residues long. The V segment lost 5 bases and the J segment 1 base; nucleotides outside the gene matches: 5. This CDR3 reads CASSRQGWSYNEQFF. The CDR3 DNA is TGTGCCAGCAGTCGACAGGGTTGGTCCTACAATGAGCAGTTCTTC.

The genes are TRBV11-2 and TRBJ2-7; 8 nucleotides align to TRBD1. Germline CDR1 is SGHAT and CDR2 is FQNNGV. V trimming: 5 bases; J trimming: 2 bases; junction bases outside the gene matches: 11. This CDR3 is built from 16 residues. The CDR3 sequence is CASSLPGQATPYEQYF. CDR3 sequence (DNA): TGTGCCAGCAGCCTCCCGGGACAGGCGACTCCCTACGAGCAGTACTTC.

The CDR3 sequence: CASSRTYEQYF. CDR3 bases: TGTGCCAGCAGCCGGACCTACGAGCAGTACTTC. The chain joins TRBV11-2 to TRBJ2-7; D remains unclear. Germline V CDR1 and CDR2: SGHAT, FQNNGV. The ends were cut back, 5 bases at V and 2 bases at J, with 4 bases in the middle. This CDR3 is 11 amino acids long. Filled out from reference TRBV11-2 and TRBJ2-7, the complete variable domain reads EAGVAQSPRYKIIEKRQSVAFWCNPISGHATLYWYQQILGQGPKLLIQFQNNGVVDDSQLPKDRFSAERLKGVDSTLKIQPAKLEDSAVYLCASSRTYEQYFGPGTRLTVT.

The rearrangement joins TRBV12-5 to TRBJ1-2, with a possible D match to TRBD1 (5 bases). The CDR3 totals 14 residues. V was trimmed by 1 base and J by 5 bases, leaving 11 bases between them. Germline CDR1 LGHNT, CDR2 FRNRAP. The CDR3, as DNA: TGTGCTAGTGGTTTGGGGGGGAGCTTATATGGCTACACCTTC. This encodes CASGLGGSLYGYTF.

The V gene is TRBV10-3, the J gene TRBJ1-5; 8 nucleotides match TRBD1. CDR3 size: 16 residues. Germline V gene lookup returns CDR1 ENHRY and CDR2 SYGVKD. V was pared by 2 bases and J by 4 bases, with 7 bases of the junction left unmatched. The CDR3 sequence is CAISETGTGGNQPQHF. For the CDR3, the DNA is TGTGCCATCAGTGAGACCGGGACAGGCGGTAATCAGCCCCAGCATTTT.

V is TRBV4-2 and J is TRBJ2-7; TRBD1 matches at 9 bases. Germline-derived CDR1 and CDR2 are LGHNA and YNFKEQ. CDR3 length equals 17 residues. V lost 1 base and J lost 4; bases outside the gene matches: 11. CDR3 region: CASSQVGTGSSLYEQYF. CDR3 in DNA: TGTGCCAGCAGCCAAGTAGGGACAGGGAGCAGCCTTTACGAGCAGTACTTC.

The rearrangement uses TRBV29-1 and TRBJ2-3, with TRBD2 matching 11 bases. The CDR3 has 17 amino acids. Germline lookup yields CDR1 SQVTM and CDR2 ANQGSEA. V lost 2 bases and J lost 2; bases outside the gene matches: 9. CDR3 amino acids: CSVELPLAGDYTDTQYF. The CDR3 coding sequence is TGCAGCGTTGAACTGCCACTAGCGGGGGATTACACAGATACGCAGTATTTT.

This clone was seen a handful of times. The chain couples TRBV30 to TRBJ2-1; D gene uncertain. V gave up 5 bases and J gave up 5 bases, with 7 bases separating them. The CDR3 loop spans 11 amino acids. Germline V gene lookup returns CDR1 GTSNPN and CDR2 SVGIG (reference sequence). The DNA of the CDR3 is TGTGCCTGGGGACGGAACAATGAGCAGTTCTTC. Its translation: CAWGRNNEQFF.

This clone was counted only a few times. The J gene is TRBJ1-2, the V gene TRBV27, with a weak D call TRBD1 (6 bases). V was trimmed by 6 bases and J by 1 base, leaving 15 bases between them. There are 15 residues in the CDR3. The germline CDR1 and CDR2 sequences are MNHEY and SMNVEV (reference sequence). CDR3 DNA sequence: TGTGCCAGCAGCCCTTCAACAGGGAATAACTATGGCTACACCTTC. This encodes CASSPSTGNNYGYTF.

The chain employs TRBV29-1 and TRBJ1-1, with D possibly TRBD1 on 5 matching bases. Trimming cost V 7 bases and J 4 bases, with 13 bases left between them. The CDR3 runs 12 residues. The germline CDR1 and CDR2 sequences are SQVTM and ANQGSEA. Here the CDR3 DNA reads TGCAGCGGTGGCAGGGTGGGCACTGAAGCTTTCTTT. Residues: CSGGRVGTEAFF. Filled out from reference TRBV29-1 and TRBJ1-1, the complete variable domain reads SAVISQKPSRDICQRGTSLTIQCQVDSQVTMMFWYRQQPGQSLTLIATANQGSEATYESGFVIDKFPISRPNLTFSTLTVSNMSPEDSSIYLCSGGRVGTEAFFGQGTRLTVV.

This chain links TRBV5-1 with TRBJ2-3; TRBD2 aligns across 7 bases. This CDR3 has 15 amino acids. Unmatched junction bases numbered 2, after V lost 1 base and J lost 0 bases. Germline loops: CDR1 SGHRS, CDR2 YFSETQ. CDR3 DNA: TGCGCCAGCAGCTTGCGGGGGGTTAGCACAGATACGCAGTATTTT. Its protein is CASSLRGVSTDTQYF.

The V call is TRBV7-9, the J call TRBJ2-7; no reliable D call. V lost 2 bases to trimming and J lost 0 bases, with 14 bases between them. This CDR3 spans 16 amino acids. The germline gives CDR1 SEHNR, CDR2 FQNEAQ (reference sequence). The chain's CDR3 is CASSLTAGGPSYEQYF. The CDR3, as DNA: TGTGCCAGCAGCTTAACGGCTGGCGGCCCCTCCTACGAGCAGTACTTC.

The chain uses TRBV30 and TRBJ2-2, with unresolved D. Trimming cost V 6 bases and J 1 base, with 6 bases left between them. The length of the CDR3 is 12 residues. The germline CDR1 and CDR2 sequences are GTSNPN and SVGIG (reference sequence). Written as DNA, the CDR3 is TGTGCCTGCCAATGGAACACCGGGGAGCTGTTTTTT. It translates to CACQWNTGELFF.

The V call is TRBV30, the J call TRBJ1-6; no reliable D call. Germline assignment: CDR1 GTSNPN and CDR2 SVGIG (reference sequence). Deletions cut 0 bases from V and 10 bases from J, with 10 bases between. CDR3 size: 13 residues. The CDR3 nucleotides read TGTGCCTGGAGTGTGAGTCGTGGGTCACCCCTCCACTTT. Protein product: CAWSVSRGSPLHF.

The chain couples TRBV29-1 to TRBJ1-2; TRBD1 might be the D (6 bases). The germline V gene encodes CDR1 SQVTM and CDR2 ANQGSEA. V was trimmed by 8 bases and J by 4 bases, leaving 11 bases between them. The CDR3 sequence is 11 residues long. CDR3 nucleotides: TGCAGCATTCCAGGGGCCTATGGCTACACCTTC. As protein: CSIPGAYGYTF.

The chain is built from TRBV7-6 and TRBJ1-5; D ambiguous. Germline CDR1 reads SGHVS; CDR2 reads FNYEAQ. V was shortened by 5 bases and J by 3 bases, with 8 bases between the two germline ends. This CDR3 is 13 amino acids long. DNA for the CDR3: TGTGCCAGCAGCCCCGAAATCAATCAGCCCCAGCATTTT. Translating it yields CASSPEINQPQHF.

This chain connects TRBV5-1 to TRBJ2-5, with 11 bases fitting TRBD2. Germline CDR1 SGHRS, CDR2 YFSETQ. The V and J ends lost 4 bases and 5 bases, in that order; junction bases with no gene match: 7. This CDR3 has 15 residues. CDR3 region: CASSLSGGALETQYF. Written as DNA, the CDR3 is TGCGCCAGCAGCCTTAGCGGGGGGGCTCTGGAGACCCAGTACTTC.